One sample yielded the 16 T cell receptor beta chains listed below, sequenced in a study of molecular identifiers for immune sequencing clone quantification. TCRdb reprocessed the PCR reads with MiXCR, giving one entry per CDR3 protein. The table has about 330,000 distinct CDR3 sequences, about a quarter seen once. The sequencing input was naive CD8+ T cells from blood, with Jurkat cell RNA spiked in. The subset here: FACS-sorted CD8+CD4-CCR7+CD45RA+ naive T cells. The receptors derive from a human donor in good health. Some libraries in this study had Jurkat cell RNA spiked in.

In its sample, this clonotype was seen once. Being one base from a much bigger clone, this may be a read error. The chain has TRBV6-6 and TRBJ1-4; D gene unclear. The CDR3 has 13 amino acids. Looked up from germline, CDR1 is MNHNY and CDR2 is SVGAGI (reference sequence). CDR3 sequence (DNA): TGTGCCAGCAGAATCATTGGAAATGAAAAACAGTTTTTT. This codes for CASRIIGNEKQFF.

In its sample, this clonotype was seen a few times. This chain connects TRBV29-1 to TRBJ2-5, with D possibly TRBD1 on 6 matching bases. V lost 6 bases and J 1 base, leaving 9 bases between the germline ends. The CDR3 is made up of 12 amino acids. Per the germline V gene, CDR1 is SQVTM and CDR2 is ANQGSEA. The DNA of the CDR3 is TGCAGCGTCAAGGACAGCCAAGAGACCCAGTACTTC. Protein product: CSVKDSQETQYF.

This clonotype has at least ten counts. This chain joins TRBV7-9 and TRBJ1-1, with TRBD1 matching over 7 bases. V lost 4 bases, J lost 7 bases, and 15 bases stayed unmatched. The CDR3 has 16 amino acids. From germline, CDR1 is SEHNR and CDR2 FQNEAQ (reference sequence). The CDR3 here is CASSYTGVAHYLEAFF. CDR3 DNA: TGTGCCAGCAGCTACACAGGGGTCGCTCATTACCTTGAAGCTTTCTTT.

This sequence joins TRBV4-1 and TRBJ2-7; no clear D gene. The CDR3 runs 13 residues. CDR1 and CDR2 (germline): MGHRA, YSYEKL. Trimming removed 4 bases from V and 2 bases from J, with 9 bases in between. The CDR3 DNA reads TGCGCCAGCAGCCTGGACCAGACCTACGAGCAGTACTTC. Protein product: CASSLDQTYEQYF.

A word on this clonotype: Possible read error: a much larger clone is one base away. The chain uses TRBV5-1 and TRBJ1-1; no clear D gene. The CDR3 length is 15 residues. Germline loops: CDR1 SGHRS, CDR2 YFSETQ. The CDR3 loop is CASSLGMGWVTEALF. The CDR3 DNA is TGCGCCAGCAGCTTGGGCATGGGGTGGGTCACTGAAGCTCTCTTT.

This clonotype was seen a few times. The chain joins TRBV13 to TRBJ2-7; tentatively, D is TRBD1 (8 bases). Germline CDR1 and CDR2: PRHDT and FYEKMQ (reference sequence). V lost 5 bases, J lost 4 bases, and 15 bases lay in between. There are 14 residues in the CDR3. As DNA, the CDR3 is TGTGCCAGCAGCCTACAGGGGGGGACTTACGAGCAGTACTTC. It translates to CASSLQGGTYEQYF.

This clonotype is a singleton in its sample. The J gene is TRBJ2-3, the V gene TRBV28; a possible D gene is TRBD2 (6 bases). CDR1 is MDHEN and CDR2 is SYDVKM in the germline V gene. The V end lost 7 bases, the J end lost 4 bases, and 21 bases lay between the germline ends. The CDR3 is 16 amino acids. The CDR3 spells CASIPTGLHAPDTQYF. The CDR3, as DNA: TGTGCCAGCATCCCTACGGGACTCCATGCGCCAGATACGCAGTATTTT.

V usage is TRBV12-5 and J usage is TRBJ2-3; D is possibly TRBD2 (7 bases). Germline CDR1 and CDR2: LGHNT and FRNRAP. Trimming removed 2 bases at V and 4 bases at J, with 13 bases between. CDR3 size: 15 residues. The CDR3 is CASGLWGGRPDTQYF. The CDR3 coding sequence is TGTGCTAGTGGTTTGTGGGGGGGGCGCCCAGATACGCAGTATTTT.

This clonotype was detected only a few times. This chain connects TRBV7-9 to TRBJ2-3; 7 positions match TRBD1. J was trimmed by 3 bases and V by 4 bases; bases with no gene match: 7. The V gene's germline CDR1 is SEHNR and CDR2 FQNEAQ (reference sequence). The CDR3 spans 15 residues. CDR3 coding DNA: TGTGCCAGCAGCTACCCCATGACAGGGACAGATACGCAGTATTTT. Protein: CASSYPMTGTDTQYF.

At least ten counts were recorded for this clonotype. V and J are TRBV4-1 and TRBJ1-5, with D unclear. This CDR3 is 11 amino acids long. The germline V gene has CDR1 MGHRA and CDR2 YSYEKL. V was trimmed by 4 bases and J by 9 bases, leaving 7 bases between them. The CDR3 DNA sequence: TGCGCCAGCAGCCCGCAGCGGCCCCAGCATTTT. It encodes CASSPQRPQHF.

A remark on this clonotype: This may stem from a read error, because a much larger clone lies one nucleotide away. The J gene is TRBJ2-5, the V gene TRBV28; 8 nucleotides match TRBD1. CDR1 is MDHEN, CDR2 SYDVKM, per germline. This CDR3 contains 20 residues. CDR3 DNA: TGTGCCAGCAGTTTATGGTCCCGGACAGGGATGAGGGAGCCCCAAGCGACCCAGTACTTC. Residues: CASSLWSRTGMREPQATQYF.

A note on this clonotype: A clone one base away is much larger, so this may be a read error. The CDR3 DNA sequence: TGTGCCAGCTCACCCCCGGGGGGCGGGCAGCCCCAGTATTTT. This gives the protein CASSPPGGGQPQYF. The chain couples TRBV18 to TRBJ1-5, with D perhaps TRBD2 (7 bases). The closer fit of TRBJ2-3 to the DNA end suggests the J call may be wrong. The germline gives CDR1 KGHSH, CDR2 LQKENI. The CDR3 is 14 amino acids.

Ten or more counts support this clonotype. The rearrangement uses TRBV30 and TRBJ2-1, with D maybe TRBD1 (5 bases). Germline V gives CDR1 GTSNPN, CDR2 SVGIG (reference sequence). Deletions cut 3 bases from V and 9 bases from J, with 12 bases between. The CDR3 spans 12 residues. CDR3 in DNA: TGTGCCTGGAGAACGGGTCAGGGTGAGCAGTTCTTC. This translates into CAWRTGQGEQFF. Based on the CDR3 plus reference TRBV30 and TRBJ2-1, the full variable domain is SQTIHQWPATLVQPVGSPLSLECTVEGTSNPNLYWYRQAAGRGLQLLFYSVGIGQISSEVPQNLSASRPQDRQFILSSKKLLLSDSGFYLCAWRTGQGEQFFGPGTRLTVL.

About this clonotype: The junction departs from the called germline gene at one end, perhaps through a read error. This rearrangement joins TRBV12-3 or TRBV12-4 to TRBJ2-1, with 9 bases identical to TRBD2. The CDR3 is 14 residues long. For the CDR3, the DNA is TGTGCCAGCAGCACTAGCGGGTCCTACGATGAGCAGTTCTTC. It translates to CASSTSGSYDEQFF.

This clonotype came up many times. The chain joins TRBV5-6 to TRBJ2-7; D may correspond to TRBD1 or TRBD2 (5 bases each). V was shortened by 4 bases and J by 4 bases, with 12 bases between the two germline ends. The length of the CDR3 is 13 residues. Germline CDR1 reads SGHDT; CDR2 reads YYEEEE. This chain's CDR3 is CASSLRREYEQYF. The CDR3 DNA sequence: TGTGCCAGCAGCCTCCGCAGGGAGTACGAGCAGTACTTC.

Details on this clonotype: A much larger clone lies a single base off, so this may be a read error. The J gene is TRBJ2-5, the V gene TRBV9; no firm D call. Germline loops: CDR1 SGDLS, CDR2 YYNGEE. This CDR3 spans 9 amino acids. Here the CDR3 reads CAGSVRKYF. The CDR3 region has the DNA TGTGCCGGCAGCGTCCGGAAGTACTTC.